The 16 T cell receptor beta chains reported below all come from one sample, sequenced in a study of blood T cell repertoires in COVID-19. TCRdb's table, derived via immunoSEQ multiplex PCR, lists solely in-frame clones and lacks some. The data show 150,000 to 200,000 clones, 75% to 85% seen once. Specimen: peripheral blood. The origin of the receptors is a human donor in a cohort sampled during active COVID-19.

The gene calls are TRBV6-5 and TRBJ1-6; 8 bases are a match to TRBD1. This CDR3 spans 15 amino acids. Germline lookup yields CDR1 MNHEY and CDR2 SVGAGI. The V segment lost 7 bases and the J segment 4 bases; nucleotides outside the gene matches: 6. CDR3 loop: CASTPTGVYNSPLHF. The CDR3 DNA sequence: TGTGCCAGCACTCCGACAGGGGTTTATAATTCACCCCTCCACTTT.

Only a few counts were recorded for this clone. The CDR3 sequence: CASSFSDNTQYF. CDR3 in DNA: TGTGCCAGCTCCTTTAGTGATAATACGCAGTATTTT. The rearrangement links TRBV2 to TRBJ2-3; no clear D gene. V gave up 8 bases and J gave up 7 bases, with 13 bases separating them. The CDR3 extends over 12 amino acids. Germline CDR1 reads SNHLY; CDR2 reads FYNNEI.

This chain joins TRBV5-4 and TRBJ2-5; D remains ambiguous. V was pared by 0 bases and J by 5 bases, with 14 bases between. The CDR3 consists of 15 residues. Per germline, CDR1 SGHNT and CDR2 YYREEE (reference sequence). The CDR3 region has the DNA TGTGCCAGCAGCTTGGCGTCCACCGACGGGGAGACCCAGTACTTC. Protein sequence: CASSLASTDGETQYF. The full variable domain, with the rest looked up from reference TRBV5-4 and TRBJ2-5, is ETGVTQSPTHLIKTRGQQVTLRCSSQSGHNTVSWYQQALGQGPQFIFQYYREEENGRGNFPPRFSGLQFPNYSSELNVNALELDDSALYLCASSLASTDGETQYFGPGTRLLVL.

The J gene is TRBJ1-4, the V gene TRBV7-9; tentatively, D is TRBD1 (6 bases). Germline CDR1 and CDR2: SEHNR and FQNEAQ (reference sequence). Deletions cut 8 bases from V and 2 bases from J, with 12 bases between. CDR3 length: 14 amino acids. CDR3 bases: TGTGCCAGCGGAGGGGGGGGCACTAATGAAAAACTGTTTTTT. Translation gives CASGGGGTNEKLFF.

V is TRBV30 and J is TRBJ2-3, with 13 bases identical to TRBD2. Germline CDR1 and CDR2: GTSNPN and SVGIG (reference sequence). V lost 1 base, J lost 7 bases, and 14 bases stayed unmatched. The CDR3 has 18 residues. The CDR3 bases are TGTGCCTGGAGTGCTCCGGGACTAGCGGGGAGCCCCACGAATACGCAGTATTTT. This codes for CAWSAPGLAGSPTNTQYF.

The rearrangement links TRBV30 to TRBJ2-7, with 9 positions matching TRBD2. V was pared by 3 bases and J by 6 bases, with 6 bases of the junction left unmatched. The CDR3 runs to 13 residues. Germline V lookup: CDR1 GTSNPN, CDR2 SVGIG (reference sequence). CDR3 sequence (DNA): TGTGCCTGGAGGACGCGGGGGGGTACCGAGCAGTACTTC. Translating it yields CAWRTRGGTEQYF.

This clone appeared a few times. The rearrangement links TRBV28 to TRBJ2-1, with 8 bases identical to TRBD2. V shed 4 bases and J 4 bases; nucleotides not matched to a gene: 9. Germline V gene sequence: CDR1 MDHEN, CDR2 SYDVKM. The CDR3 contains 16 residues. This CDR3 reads CASSSSGLGLYNEQFF. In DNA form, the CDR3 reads TGTGCCAGCAGTTCCTCGGGACTAGGGCTGTACAATGAGCAGTTCTTC.

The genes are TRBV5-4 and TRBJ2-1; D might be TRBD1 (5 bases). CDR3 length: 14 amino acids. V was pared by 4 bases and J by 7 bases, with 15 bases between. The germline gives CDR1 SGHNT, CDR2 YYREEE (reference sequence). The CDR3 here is CASSPWTILNEQFF. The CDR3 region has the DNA TGTGCCAGCAGCCCATGGACAATCCTGAATGAGCAGTTCTTC.

The CDR3 region is CASSQDRDSGGAEAFF. The DNA of the CDR3 is TGCGCCAGCAGCCAAGATCGGGACTCGGGGGGGGCTGAAGCTTTCTTT. V usage is TRBV4-3 and J usage is TRBJ1-1, with D maybe TRBD1 (5 bases). The CDR3 runs to 16 residues. Germline V gene sequence: CDR1 LGHNA, CDR2 YSLEER. V dropped 0 bases and J dropped 6 bases, with 17 bases sitting between them.

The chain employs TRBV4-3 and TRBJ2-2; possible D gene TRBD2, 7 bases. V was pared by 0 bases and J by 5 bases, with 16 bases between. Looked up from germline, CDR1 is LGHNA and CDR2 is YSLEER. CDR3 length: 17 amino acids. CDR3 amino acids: CASSQDQTGRGTGELFF. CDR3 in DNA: TGCGCCAGCAGCCAAGATCAGACGGGGAGGGGGACCGGGGAGCTGTTTTTT.

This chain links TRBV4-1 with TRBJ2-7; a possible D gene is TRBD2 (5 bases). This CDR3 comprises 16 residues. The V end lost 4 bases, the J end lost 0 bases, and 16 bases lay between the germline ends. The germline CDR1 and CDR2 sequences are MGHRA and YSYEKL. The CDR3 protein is CASSPSPSGRSYEQYF. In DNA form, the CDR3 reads TGCGCCAGCAGCCCGTCCCCAAGCGGCCGCTCCTACGAGCAGTACTTC.

The CDR3, as DNA: TGTGCCAGCAGCTTACCCGGACAGGAACGCTACGAGCAGTACTTC. This codes for CASSLPGQERYEQYF. The chain has TRBV7-9 and TRBJ2-7, with TRBD1 matching over 7 bases. V lost 2 bases and J lost 3; bases outside the gene matches: 7. The CDR3 is 15 amino acids. Germline V gives CDR1 SEHNR, CDR2 FQNEAQ (reference sequence).

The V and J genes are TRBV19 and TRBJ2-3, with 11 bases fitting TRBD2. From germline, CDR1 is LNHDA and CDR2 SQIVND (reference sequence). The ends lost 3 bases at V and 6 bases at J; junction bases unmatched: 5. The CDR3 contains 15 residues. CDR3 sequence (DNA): TGTGCCAGTAGTATGGCTAGCGGGGGGATGGATACGCAGTATTTT. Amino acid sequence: CASSMASGGMDTQYF.

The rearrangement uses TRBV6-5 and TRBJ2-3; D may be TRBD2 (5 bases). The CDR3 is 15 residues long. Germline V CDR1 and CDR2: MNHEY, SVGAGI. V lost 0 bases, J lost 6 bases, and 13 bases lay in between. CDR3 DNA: TGTGCCAGCAGTTACTCGACACGGACTCAGGATACGCAGTATTTT. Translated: CASSYSTRTQDTQYF.

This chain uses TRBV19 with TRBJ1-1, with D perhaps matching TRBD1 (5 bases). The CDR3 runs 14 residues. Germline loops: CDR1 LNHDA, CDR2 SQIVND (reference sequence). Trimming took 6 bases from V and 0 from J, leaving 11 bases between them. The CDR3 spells CASRTREMNTEAFF. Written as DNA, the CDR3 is TGTGCCAGTAGGACCAGGGAAATGAACACTGAAGCTTTCTTT.

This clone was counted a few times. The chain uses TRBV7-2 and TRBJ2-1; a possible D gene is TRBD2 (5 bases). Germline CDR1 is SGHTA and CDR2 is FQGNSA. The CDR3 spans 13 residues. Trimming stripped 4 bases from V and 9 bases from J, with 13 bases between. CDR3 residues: CASSWKRSSEQFF. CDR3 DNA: TGTGCCAGCAGCTGGAAGCGGTCCTCTGAGCAGTTCTTC.